A selection of T cell receptor beta chains follows, all from one sample in a study of radiation and T cells in renal cell carcinoma. The method was immunoSEQ multiplex PCR; TCRdb's version includes in-frame clones alone and lacks a portion of them. Of some 120,000 clones listed, around 83% are singletons. The material sequenced was blood, taken from a patient whose treatment included radiotherapy and nephrectomy. These receptors came from a woman aged 55-69 years with renal cell carcinoma. Each CDR3 is given with its conserved first and last residue. D genes are given only for firm matches. Only some rows state a clone size, as once, few, many or a class for expanded clones.

.	TRBJ2-5	once	TRBV19	13	CASSIPGQETQYF	TGTGCCAGTAGTATCCCGGGACAAGAGACCCAGTACTTC
.	TRBJ1-1	.	TRBV5-1	12	CASSVGGPEAFF	TGCGCCAGCAGCGTGGGGGGACCTGAAGCTTTCTTT
.	TRBJ2-3	.	TRBV29-1	19	CSVEDELPGTPWGTDTQYF	TGCAGCGTTGAAGATGAATTACCCGGGACACCTTGGGGCACAGATACGCAGTATTTT
.	TRBJ2-5	once	TRBV2	11	CASMQGKTQYF	TGTGCCAGCATGCAGGGAAAGACCCAGTACTTC
.	TRBJ1-1	.	TRBV23-1	13	CASSWVIGPEAFF	TGCGCCAGCAGTTGGGTAATAGGACCTGAAGCTTTCTTT
.	TRBJ1-1	few	TRBV14	14	CASSQGVRLPEAFF	TGTGCCAGCAGCCAAGGGGTCCGGTTGCCTGAAGCTTTCTTT
.	TRBJ1-1	.	TRBV5-1	14	CASRPDSKRTEAFF	TGCGCCAGCAGACCCGACAGTAAGCGCACTGAAGCTTTCTTT
TRBD1	TRBJ1-5	.	TRBV9	14	CASSGTGRGQPQHF	TGTGCCAGCAGCGGGACAGGGCGAGGTCAGCCCCAGCATTTT
.	TRBJ2-3	.	TRBV14	16	CASSRLREFRTDTQYF	TGTGCCAGCAGCCGCCTCAGGGAATTCAGGACAGATACGCAGTATTTT
TRBD1	TRBJ2-6	.	TRBV7-9	19	CASSGGMGQGETGANVLTF	TGTGCCAGCAGCGGAGGGATGGGACAGGGTGAAACTGGGGCCAACGTCCTGACTTTC
TRBD1	TRBJ1-6	.	TRBV5-1	16	CASSSSGQGESSPLHF	TGCGCCAGCAGCTCCTCGGGACAGGGGGAGTCTTCACCCCTCCACTTT
.	TRBJ2-1	.	TRBV6-5	14	CASRTSRVYNEQFF	TGTGCCAGCAGGACTTCTCGGGTCTACAATGAGCAGTTCTTC
.	TRBJ2-3	.	TRBV4-3	15	CASSQGALRTDTQYF	TGCGCCAGCAGCCAAGGGGCGCTTCGCACAGATACGCAGTATTTT
.	TRBJ1-5	few	TRBV5-6	16	CASSLGRVYSNQPQHF	TGTGCCAGCAGCTTGGGGAGAGTCTATAGCAATCAGCCCCAGCATTTT
.	TRBJ1-1	few	TRBV10-3	14	CAISSGTRNTEAFF	TGTGCCATCAGTAGCGGGACGCGGAATACTGAAGCTTTCTTT
TRBD2	TRBJ2-1	once	TRBV19	16	CASSTGLAGAYNEQFF	TGTGCCAGTAGTACGGGACTAGCGGGAGCCTACAATGAGCAGTTCTTC
.	TRBJ1-5	once	TRBV19	15	CASSIGSSGNQPQHF	TGTGCCAGTAGTATAGGTTCCAGTGGCAATCAGCCCCAGCATTTT
TRBD1	TRBJ2-7	.	TRBV27	12	CASEGQGARQYF	TGTGCCAGCGAGGGACAGGGGGCGCGGCAGTACTTC
.	TRBJ2-3	once	TRBV9	14	CASSVDGRGDTQYF	TGTGCCAGCAGCGTAGATGGGAGGGGGGATACGCAGTATTTT
TRBD1	TRBJ2-7	few	TRBV6-5	14	CASLSRDRSYEQYF	TGTGCCAGCCTGAGCCGGGACAGGTCCTACGAGCAGTACTTC
.	TRBJ1-2	.	TRBV5-8	13	CASSLRGNYGYTF	TGTGCCAGCAGCTTGAGGGGAAACTATGGCTACACCTTC
.	TRBJ1-1	.	TRBV27	16	CASSFSAAFMNTEAFF	TGTGCCAGCAGTTTCTCGGCAGCCTTCATGAACACTGAAGCTTTCTTT
TRBD1	TRBJ2-7	.	TRBV5-1	15	CASSWGTGESYEQYF	TGCGCCAGCAGCTGGGGGACAGGGGAGTCCTACGAGCAGTACTTC
TRBD2	TRBJ2-1	.	TRBV19	17	CASLAPPGLAGEGEQFF	TGTGCCAGCCTGGCTCCTCCGGGACTAGCGGGGGAGGGTGAGCAGTTCTTC